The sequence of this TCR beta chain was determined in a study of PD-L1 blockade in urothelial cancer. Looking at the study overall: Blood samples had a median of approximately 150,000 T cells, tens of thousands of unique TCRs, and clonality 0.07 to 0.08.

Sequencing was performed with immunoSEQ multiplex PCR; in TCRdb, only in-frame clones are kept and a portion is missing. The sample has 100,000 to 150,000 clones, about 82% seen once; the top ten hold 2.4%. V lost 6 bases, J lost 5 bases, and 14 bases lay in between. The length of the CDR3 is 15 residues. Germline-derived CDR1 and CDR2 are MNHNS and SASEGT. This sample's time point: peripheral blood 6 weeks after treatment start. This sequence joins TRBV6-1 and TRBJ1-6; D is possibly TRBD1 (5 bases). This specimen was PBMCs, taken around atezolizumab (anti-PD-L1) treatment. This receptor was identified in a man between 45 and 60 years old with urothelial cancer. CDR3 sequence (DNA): TGTGCCAGCAGGGAGACAGTGAACCATAATTCACCCCTCCACTTT. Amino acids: CASRETVNHNSPLHF.